The 25 T cell receptor beta chains presented below share a single source sample, sequenced in a study of beta chain features in type 1 diabetes. Sequenced material consisted of expressed TCRB transcripts (all of the isolated RNA was reverse transcribed). The data were produced by immunoSEQ multiplex PCR, yet TCRdb's version contains in-frame clones alone and is incomplete. The sample has fewer than 550,000 clones; about 10% are singletons. The sample comprised naive CD4+ T cells from blood. All receptors derive from a young woman in good health.

The CDR3 protein is CSAGQGYQQYF. The CDR3 region has the DNA TGCAGTGCTGGTCAGGGTTATCAGCAGTACTTC. This chain joins TRBV20-1 and TRBJ2-7; D may be TRBD1 (5 bases). CDR3 length: 11 amino acids. Germline CDR1 DFQATT, CDR2 SNEGSKA (reference sequence). With 5 bases removed from V and 8 bases from J, the gap between germline ends came to 13 bases.

This clone has more than one count but fewer than ten. The CDR3 sequence: CASSYAYNLRDEQFF. The DNA of the CDR3 is TGTGCCAGCAGCTACGCTTATAACCTGCGGGATGAGCAGTTCTTC. The chain employs TRBV13 and TRBJ2-1; possible D gene TRBD2, 5 bases. CDR3 size: 15 residues. Germline V gives CDR1 PRHDT, CDR2 FYEKMQ (reference sequence). The V gene lost 4 bases and the J gene lost 8 bases, with 18 bases spanning the gap.

This clone was counted only a few times. The chain uses TRBV25-1 and TRBJ1-1; the D gene is possibly TRBD1 (6 bases). Trimming cost V 6 bases and J 7 bases, with 9 bases left between them. This CDR3 contains 11 residues. The germline CDR1 and CDR2 sequences are MGHDK and SYGVNS. Here the CDR3 reads CASREGVEAFF. The CDR3 DNA reads TGTGCCAGCAGGGAGGGGGTTGAAGCTTTCTTT. Full variable domain (rest looked up from reference TRBV25-1 and TRBJ1-1): EADIYQTPRYLVIGTGKKITLECSQTMGHDKMYWYQQDPGMELHLIHYSYGVNSTEKGDLSSESTVSRIRTEHFPLTLESARPSHTSQYLCASREGVEAFFGQGTRLTVV.

This clone occurred a few times. The V and J genes are TRBV6-6 and TRBJ2-7; 9 bases line up with TRBD1. Germline CDR1 and CDR2: MNHNY and SVGAGI (reference sequence). The CDR3 sequence is 15 residues long. V was clipped by 6 bases and J by 3 bases; unmatched bases: 9. For the CDR3, the DNA is TGTGCCAGCAGCCTCCCCGGGACAGGGAACTACGAGCAGTACTTC. This translates into CASSLPGTGNYEQYF.

CDR3 protein: CAISEPGRSSYEQYF. As DNA, the CDR3 is TGTGCCATCAGTGAGCCGGGACGGAGCTCCTACGAGCAGTACTTC. The chain employs TRBV10-3 and TRBJ2-7, with D perhaps TRBD1 or TRBD2 (5 bases each). This CDR3 is 15 amino acids long. Trimming shortened V by 2 bases and J by 0 bases, and 11 bases separated the two germline ends. Germline V lookup: CDR1 ENHRY, CDR2 SYGVKD.

This clone was picked up a small number of times. The V gene is TRBV7-3, the J gene TRBJ2-5; D uncertain. V was pared by 5 bases and J by 4 bases, with 11 bases between. Germline CDR1 is SGHTA and CDR2 is FQGTGA. This CDR3 is built from 13 residues. The CDR3 nucleotides read TGTGCCAGCAGCAGAGGAAATTCAGAGACCCAGTACTTC. Protein product: CASSRGNSETQYF.

This clone was counted between two and nine times. The V and J genes are TRBV7-2 and TRBJ2-7; no clear D gene. CDR1 is SGHTA and CDR2 is FQGNSA in the germline V gene. V lost 1 base and J lost 0, with 10 bases in between. The CDR3 is made up of 15 amino acids. Here the CDR3 reads CASSLDKGPSYEQYF. The CDR3 coding sequence is TGTGCCAGCAGCTTAGATAAGGGTCCCTCCTACGAGCAGTACTTC.

This clone was seen a few times. The genes are TRBV27 and TRBJ2-6, with a tentative D call TRBD2 (5 bases). CDR3 length: 13 residues. Between the trimmed V and J ends, which lost 5 bases and 12 bases, there was a span of 14 bases. Per germline, CDR1 MNHEY and CDR2 SMNVEV (reference sequence). For the CDR3, the DNA is TGTGCCAGCAGTCCAGACTATATTCGCGTCCTGACTTTC. It is translated as CASSPDYIRVLTF.

V and J are TRBV5-6 and TRBJ1-2; no reliable D call. V was clipped by 3 bases and J by 1 base, with 4 bases between them. Per germline, CDR1 SGHDT and CDR2 YYEEEE. This CDR3 comprises 12 residues. For the CDR3, the DNA is TGTGCCAGCAGCTCGGTTAACTATGGCTACACCTTC. Translation: CASSSVNYGYTF.

This clone was counted only a few times. The rearrangement links TRBV9 to TRBJ2-3; 9 bases are shared with TRBD1. This CDR3 region has 16 residues. Trimming took 3 bases from V and 6 from J; bases not matched to a gene: 11. Germline V lookup: CDR1 SGDLS, CDR2 YYNGEE. The CDR3 DNA sequence: TGTGCCAGCAGCGCATCCGGGACAGGGTACCTGGATACGCAGTATTTT. Its protein product is CASSASGTGYLDTQYF.

This clone was observed a few times. DNA for the CDR3: TGTGCCAGCAGCGTAGCGACAGATACGCAGTATTTT. It encodes CASSVATDTQYF. J is TRBJ2-3 and V is TRBV2; D is perhaps TRBD2 (5 bases). V was shortened by 6 bases and J by 3 bases, with 7 bases between the two germline ends. There are 12 residues in the CDR3. Germline CDR1 SNHLY, CDR2 FYNNEI.

The chain joins TRBV7-9 to TRBJ1-4; unclear D gene. Trimming pared 1 base from V and 0 bases from J, leaving 15 bases between. The germline gives CDR1 SEHNR, CDR2 FQNEAQ (reference sequence). The CDR3 is 18 amino acids. The CDR3 DNA follows: TGTGCCAGCAGCTTAGGCCAGACTACAGAGGCAACTAATGAAAAACTGTTTTTT. Encoded protein: CASSLGQTTEATNEKLFF.

In this sample, this clone turned up a few times. V and J are TRBV11-2 and TRBJ2-7; D may correspond to TRBD1 or TRBD2 (5 bases each). CDR1 and CDR2 (germline): SGHAT, FQNNGV. V lost 1 base to trimming and J lost 5 bases, with 12 bases between them. This CDR3 comprises 14 residues. CDR3 DNA: TGTGCCAGCAGCTTAGTCTTCCGGGGCCACGAGCAGTACGTC. It yields the protein CASSLVFRGHEQYV.

The J gene is TRBJ2-1, the V gene TRBV5-1; D not resolved. The ends were cut back, 2 bases at V and 7 bases at J, with 16 bases in the middle. The germline V gene encodes CDR1 SGHRS and CDR2 YFSETQ. The CDR3 is 15 amino acids. The CDR3 DNA is TGCGCCAGCAGCTTTGGAACAGTAGCAACTAATGAGCAGTTCTTC. Translating it yields CASSFGTVATNEQFF.

V is TRBV15 and J is TRBJ2-7; TRBD1 or TRBD2 may be the D gene (5 bases each). Per germline, CDR1 LNHNV and CDR2 YYDKDF (reference sequence). The CDR3 runs 12 residues. The V and J ends lost 0 bases and 6 bases respectively, with 6 bases between them. The DNA of the CDR3 is TGTGCCACCAGCAGAGAGAGGGGCGAGCAGTACTTC. It translates to CATSRERGEQYF.

The chain employs TRBV28 and TRBJ2-5; perhaps TRBD2 as D (5 bases). The CDR3 has 16 amino acids. V was cut by 3 bases and J by 3 bases, with 17 bases left in between. Germline V gene lookup returns CDR1 MDHEN and CDR2 SYDVKM. CDR3 sequence reads: CASSFIGVRSEETQYF. The CDR3 DNA reads as TGTGCCAGCAGTTTCATCGGGGTAAGGTCTGAAGAGACCCAGTACTTC.

This clone was seen a handful of times. The V and J genes are TRBV6-5 and TRBJ2-1; unclear D gene. In germline, CDR1 is MNHEY, CDR2 SVGAGI. Between the trimmed V and J ends, which lost 4 bases and 3 bases, there was a span of 4 bases. This CDR3 is built from 12 residues. The CDR3 is CASSSYYNEQFF. CDR3 nucleotides: TGTGCCAGCAGTTCCTACTACAATGAGCAGTTCTTC.

A note on this clone: Within the sample, other DNA sequences also encode this same CDR3. The rearrangement uses TRBV7-3 and TRBJ1-2, with 8 positions matching TRBD1. This CDR3 region has 13 residues. The V and J ends lost 5 bases and 5 bases, in that order; junction bases with no gene match: 4. Per the germline V gene, CDR1 is SGHTA and CDR2 is FQGTGA. The CDR3 loop is CASSPRQGYGYTF. In DNA form, the CDR3 reads TGTGCCAGCAGCCCCCGACAGGGGTATGGCTACACCTTC.

With regard to this clone: Additional DNA sequences in this sample encode the identical CDR3. J is TRBJ2-5 and V is TRBV7-2, with unresolved D. CDR1 is SGHTA and CDR2 is FQGNSA in the germline V gene. Trimming removed 2 bases from V and 7 bases from J, with 5 bases in between. The length of the CDR3 is 11 residues. CDR3 DNA: TGTGCCAGCAGCTTATCTGGGACCCAGTACTTC. Translation: CASSLSGTQYF.

A few counts support this clone. The CDR3 region has the DNA TGTGCCAGCGCAGGCTCGATCGGGGCCAACGTCCTGACTTTC. This encodes CASAGSIGANVLTF. The rearrangement joins TRBV18 to TRBJ2-6, with D hard to call. Germline V gene lookup returns CDR1 KGHSH and CDR2 LQKENI. The CDR3 length is 14 residues. V was clipped by 8 bases and J by 4 bases, with 12 bases between them.

This clone turned up a few times. The CDR3 region is CAIGDRATDTQYF. CDR3 nucleotide sequence: TGTGCCATCGGGGACAGGGCTACAGATACGCAGTATTTT. J is TRBJ2-3 and V is TRBV10-3; 9 nucleotides line up with TRBD1. The CDR3 runs 13 residues. Germline values: CDR1 ENHRY, CDR2 SYGVKD. The V segment lost 8 bases and the J segment 3 bases; nucleotides outside the gene matches: 3.

This clone occurred a few times. The V gene is TRBV27, the J gene TRBJ2-2; D is uncertain. Per the germline V gene, CDR1 is MNHEY and CDR2 is SMNVEV (reference sequence). CDR3 length: 12 residues. The V end was cut by 5 bases, the J end by 2 bases, with 3 bases between. CDR3 in amino acids: CASSDNTGELFF. The CDR3 DNA reads TGTGCCAGCAGTGACAACACCGGGGAGCTGTTTTTT.

This clone was seen a few times. This rearrangement joins TRBV9 to TRBJ2-2, with TRBD1 as a possible D gene (5 bases). The CDR3 totals 17 residues. Trimming pared 0 bases from V and 6 bases from J, leaving 18 bases between. Germline CDR1 and CDR2: SGDLS and YYNGEE. The CDR3 reads CASSVADHRSSAGELFF. In DNA, the CDR3 is TGTGCCAGCAGCGTAGCGGACCACAGGTCGAGCGCCGGGGAGCTGTTTTTT.

The V and J genes are TRBV18 and TRBJ2-7, with 7 bases aligning to TRBD2. Trimming at V came to 3 bases and at J to 4 bases, leaving 3 bases not matched to a gene. Germline V gives CDR1 KGHSH, CDR2 LQKENI. This CDR3 has 13 amino acids. This CDR3 reads CASSPDSGYEQYV. CDR3 in DNA: TGTGCCAGCTCACCGGATAGCGGGTACGAGCAGTACGTC.

The chain carries TRBV6-5 and TRBJ2-6; D unclear. Germline V CDR1 and CDR2: MNHEY, SVGAGI. Trimming stripped 10 bases from V and 2 bases from J, with 15 bases between. CDR3 length: 15 residues. CDR3 amino acids: CATLHRVAGANVLTF. The CDR3 DNA follows: TGTGCCACTCTACATAGGGTGGCTGGGGCCAACGTCCTGACTTTC.